This passage covers 6 T cell receptor beta chains from one sample sequenced in a study of OX40 agonist ivuxolimab in advanced cancers. The assay was immunoSEQ multiplex PCR, and TCRdb's table has in-frame clones only and misses some. In the table there are tens of thousands of clones, 70% to 90% of which are singletons. The specimen was CD4+ or CD8+ T cells sorted from blood, collected in a trial of the OX40 agonist ivuxolimab. The receptors stem from an adult with an advanced solid tumor such as melanoma, head and neck, liver or kidney cancer.

The V and J genes are TRBV11-2 and TRBJ2-1; D is perhaps TRBD1 (6 bases). Looked up from germline, CDR1 is SGHAT and CDR2 is FQNNGV. This CDR3 spans 15 amino acids. Trimming took 3 bases from V and 6 from J, leaving 15 bases between them. CDR3 amino acids: CASSFRDRLVNEQFF. In nucleotides, the CDR3 is TGTGCCAGCAGCTTTCGTGACAGGTTAGTCAATGAGCAGTTCTTC. Full variable domain (missing parts from reference TRBV11-2 and TRBJ2-1): EAGVAQSPRYKIIEKRQSVAFWCNPISGHATLYWYQQILGQGPKLLIQFQNNGVVDDSQLPKDRFSAERLKGVDSTLKIQPAKLEDSAVYLCASSFRDRLVNEQFFGPGTRLTVL.

This clone came up once. The V call is TRBV5-1, the J call TRBJ1-4; TRBD1 aligns across 7 bases. This CDR3 comprises 15 residues. J gave up 3 bases and V 4 bases, and 6 bases lay outside the gene matches. Per the germline V gene, CDR1 is SGHRS and CDR2 is YFSETQ. CDR3 residues: CASSTDRAPNEKLFF. The CDR3 nucleotides are TGCGCCAGCAGCACTGACAGGGCGCCTAATGAAAAACTGTTTTTT. The whole variable domain, remainder taken from reference TRBV5-1 and TRBJ1-4, is KAGVTQTPRYLIKTRGQQVTLSCSPISGHRSVSWYQQTPGQGLQFLFEYFSETQRNKGNFPGRFSGRQFSNSRSEMNVSTLELGDSALYLCASSTDRAPNEKLFFGSGTQLSVL.

The chain carries TRBV5-4 and TRBJ1-2, with 8 bases fitting TRBD1. Looked up from germline, CDR1 is SGHNT and CDR2 is YYREEE (reference sequence). V shed 4 bases, J shed 2 bases, and the junction held 16 bases outside the gene matches. This CDR3 has 18 residues. CDR3 residues: CASSRGGTGPFANYGYTF. CDR3 in DNA: TGTGCCAGCAGCCGGGGAGGGACAGGACCCTTTGCAAACTATGGCTACACCTTC.

This clone was counted a few times. The chain uses TRBV4-2 and TRBJ1-6; D gene unclear. V was shortened by 0 bases and J by 10 bases, with 10 bases between the two germline ends. The CDR3 loop spans 14 amino acids. CDR1 is LGHNA and CDR2 is YNFKEQ in the germline V gene. The CDR3 spells CASSQDIRASPLHF. CDR3 bases: TGTGCCAGCAGCCAAGATATACGGGCCTCACCCCTCCACTTT.

This chain connects TRBV12-5 to TRBJ2-7; 7 positions agree with TRBD2. The CDR3 has 14 residues. CDR1 and CDR2 (germline): LGHNT, FRNRAP. Trimming removed 1 base from V and 5 bases from J; junction bases left unmatched: 5. The CDR3 DNA sequence: TGTGCTAGTGGTTTGGGACTAGGGAGGGACGAGCAGTACTTC. As protein: CASGLGLGRDEQYF.

This chain uses TRBV7-2 with TRBJ1-6; D is unclear. The CDR3 spans 14 residues. Germline values: CDR1 SGHTA, CDR2 FQGNSA. Trimming left V 4 bases short and J 6 bases short, with 10 bases between. CDR3 nucleotides: TGTGCCAGCAGCTCCCGACTTAGTAATTCACCCCTCCACTTT. As protein: CASSSRLSNSPLHF.